What follows are 19 T cell receptor beta chains derived from one specimen sequenced in a study of blood T cell repertoires in COVID-19. Measured with immunoSEQ multiplex PCR; TCRdb has only the in-frame clones, and not every one. The sample lists around 300,000 clones; around nine tenths were seen once. Sequences were obtained from PBMCs or T cells enriched from blood (not recorded which). These receptors originate from a woman between 40 and 55 years old who had recovered from COVID-19.

The V gene is TRBV18, the J gene TRBJ2-7; D is possibly TRBD1 (5 bases). V was pared by 2 bases and J by 2 bases, with 7 bases between. CDR1 KGHSH and CDR2 LQKENI come from the germline V gene. The CDR3 extends over 13 amino acids. Here the CDR3 DNA reads TGTGCCAGCTCACCAACAGGCGCCTACGAGCAGTACTTC. This codes for CASSPTGAYEQYF.

This clone showed up just a few times. The chain carries TRBV7-2 and TRBJ2-3, with TRBD2 identical over 7 bases. The ends lost 5 bases at V and 2 bases at J; junction bases unmatched: 10. CDR1 SGHTA and CDR2 FQGNSA come from the germline V gene. The CDR3 loop spans 16 amino acids. CDR3 in DNA: TGTGCCAGCAGCGGGGGGGGACTGGATAACACAGATACGCAGTATTTT. It yields the protein CASSGGGLDNTDTQYF.

The CDR3 here is CASSYSQAGGYEQYF. The CDR3 nucleotides are TGTGCCAGCAGTTACTCGCAAGCGGGAGGGTACGAGCAGTACTTC. This chain uses TRBV6-5 with TRBJ2-7; 10 bases map to TRBD2. Per the germline V gene, CDR1 is MNHEY and CDR2 is SVGAGI. V was clipped by 0 bases and J by 4 bases; unmatched bases: 3. This CDR3 has 15 amino acids.

The chain carries TRBV7-2 and TRBJ2-7, with D tentatively TRBD2 (6 bases). This CDR3 region has 14 residues. Trimming removed 5 bases at V and 3 bases at J, with 14 bases between. Germline CDR1 and CDR2: SGHTA and FQGNSA. The CDR3 protein is CASSRITGVYEQYF. The CDR3 DNA is TGTGCCAGCAGCCGTATCACGGGAGTCTACGAGCAGTACTTC.

This clone appeared a single time. The chain couples TRBV6-8 to TRBJ1-3, with 8 nucleotides matching TRBD1. CDR1 and CDR2 (germline): MNHGY, SAAAGT. This CDR3 has 19 amino acids. V lost 2 bases, J lost 0 bases, and 12 bases stayed unmatched. The chain's CDR3 is CASSYGQGAIGFSGNTIYF. CDR3 coding DNA: TGTGCCAGCAGTTACGGTCAGGGGGCGATCGGTTTCTCTGGAAACACCATATATTTT.

The CDR3 here is CASSPRWAETQYF. The CDR3 bases are TGTGCCAGCTCACCACGTTGGGCGGAGACCCAGTACTTC. The chain joins TRBV18 to TRBJ2-5, with D hard to call. CDR3 length: 13 residues. Germline V gene sequence: CDR1 KGHSH, CDR2 LQKENI. Trimming took off 1 base at V and 5 bases at J, with 8 bases between the two ends.

This chain uses TRBV3-1 (or the pseudogene TRBV3-2) with TRBJ2-1, with TRBD2 matching 8 bases. CDR3 length: 15 amino acids. Germline CDR1 LGHDT, CDR2 YNNKEL (reference sequence). V dropped 5 bases and J dropped 3; count of bases not matched to a gene: 6. CDR3 region: CASSKTSGRYNEQFF. The DNA for the CDR3 is TGTGCCAGCAGCAAAACTAGCGGTCGCTACAATGAGCAGTTCTTC.

The V gene is TRBV6-5, the J gene TRBJ2-3; D perhaps matches TRBD2 (6 bases). Trimming took off 2 bases at V and 6 bases at J, with 12 bases between the two ends. The CDR3 totals 14 residues. Germline CDR1 MNHEY, CDR2 SVGAGI. CDR3 bases: TGTGCCAGCAGTTACGCCGCCGGGGGTGATACGCAGTATTTT. Protein sequence: CASSYAAGGDTQYF.

This chain joins TRBV6-5 and TRBJ1-6; 10 nucleotides agree with TRBD1. Germline V gives CDR1 MNHEY, CDR2 SVGAGI. V shed 5 bases, J shed 10 bases, and the junction held 5 bases outside the gene matches. CDR3 length: 14 amino acids. The CDR3 region has the DNA TGTGCCAGCAGTACCGGGACAGGGGCCTCACCCCTCCACTTT. This sequence encodes CASSTGTGASPLHF.

V is TRBV28 and J is TRBJ2-5, with TRBD2 as a possible D gene (5 bases). Germline V CDR1 and CDR2: MDHEN, SYDVKM. V was trimmed by 3 bases and J by 3 bases, leaving 17 bases between them. The CDR3 has 16 amino acids. CDR3 sequence reads: CASSLLERRWKETQYF. The CDR3 DNA sequence: TGTGCCAGCAGTTTGTTGGAAAGGAGGTGGAAAGAGACCCAGTACTTC.

The chain links TRBV7-2 to TRBJ2-7; unclear D gene. The germline V and J ends were trimmed by 1 base and 2 bases, with 18 bases remaining between them. This CDR3 is built from 17 residues. Germline V gives CDR1 SGHTA, CDR2 FQGNSA. The CDR3 DNA is TGTGCCAGCAGCTTAGATAGTTATACTTCCGTGGCCTACGAGCAGTACTTC. Encoded protein: CASSLDSYTSVAYEQYF.

The chain uses TRBV11-2 and TRBJ2-7; the D gene is possibly TRBD2 (5 bases). The CDR3 totals 14 residues. Deletions cut 5 bases from V and 2 bases from J, with 13 bases between. Germline V gene sequence: CDR1 SGHAT, CDR2 FQNNGV. The CDR3 region is CASSPRPGTYEQYF. The DNA of the CDR3 is TGTGCCAGCAGCCCGCGGCCCGGGACCTACGAGCAGTACTTC.

The chain is built from TRBV18 and TRBJ2-7; TRBD1 aligns across 7 bases. Looked up from germline, CDR1 is KGHSH and CDR2 is LQKENI. This CDR3 spans 15 amino acids. J was trimmed by 5 bases and V by 4 bases; bases with no gene match: 11. The CDR3 loop is CASSQEAQGTDEQYF. The CDR3 DNA is TGTGCCAGCTCACAGGAAGCCCAAGGGACAGACGAGCAGTACTTC.

The DNA of the CDR3 is TGTGCCAGCAGCTTATACGGCGGGGCGGGAGCCTACGAGCAGTACTTC. It translates to CASSLYGGAGAYEQYF. V usage is TRBV7-2 and J usage is TRBJ2-7; 7 nucleotides line up with TRBD2. The CDR3 length is 16 residues. Per germline, CDR1 SGHTA and CDR2 FQGNSA. V was clipped by 2 bases and J by 2 bases; unmatched bases: 9.

This chain connects TRBV7-2 to TRBJ2-3, with D possibly matching TRBD1 (5 bases). Trimming removed 8 bases at V and 0 bases at J, with 15 bases between. This CDR3 comprises 15 residues. Germline lookup yields CDR1 SGHTA and CDR2 FQGNSA. The CDR3 DNA reads TGTGCCAGCTCCTTGCATACAGGTAGCACAGATACGCAGTATTTT. As protein: CASSLHTGSTDTQYF.

This chain connects TRBV10-3 to TRBJ1-2; 9 bases align to TRBD1. Germline CDR1 reads ENHRY; CDR2 reads SYGVKD. Unmatched junction bases numbered 9, after V lost 3 bases and J lost 4 bases. This CDR3 contains 16 residues. The CDR3 sequence: CAISDGSPDRGYGYTF. In DNA form, the CDR3 reads TGTGCCATCAGTGATGGGTCTCCGGACAGGGGCTATGGCTACACCTTC.

The chain carries TRBV19 and TRBJ1-1, with TRBD1 matching 7 bases. This CDR3 spans 15 amino acids. J was trimmed by 0 bases and V by 10 bases; bases with no gene match: 11. CDR1 LNHDA and CDR2 SQIVND come from the germline V gene (reference sequence). The CDR3 here is CATKQGPEMNTEAFF. The CDR3 region has the DNA TGTGCCACAAAACAGGGGCCTGAGATGAACACTGAAGCTTTCTTT.

The V gene is TRBV28, the J gene TRBJ2-3, with 9 bases matching TRBD2. V was pared by 7 bases and J by 3 bases, with 8 bases of the junction left unmatched. The CDR3 is 15 residues long. The germline CDR1 and CDR2 sequences are MDHEN and SYDVKM. DNA of the CDR3: TGTGCCAGCAAAATAGCGGGAGCGAGGACAGATACGCAGTATTTT. Its translation is CASKIAGARTDTQYF.

This clone was found a few times. In nucleotides, the CDR3 is TGTGCCAGCAGCCAAGGGAGTCTCTACGAGCAGTACTTC. It translates to CASSQGSLYEQYF. The rearrangement uses TRBV3-1 (or the pseudogene TRBV3-2) and TRBJ2-7; D ambiguous. The CDR3 runs 13 residues. Germline V gene lookup returns CDR1 LGHDT and CDR2 YNNKEL (reference sequence). Between the trimmed V and J ends, which lost 1 base and 3 bases, there was a span of 7 bases.